This is a list of T cell receptor beta chains from one sample in a study of CD8+ T cells in alopecia areata. TCRdb's table, derived via immunoSEQ multiplex PCR, lists solely in-frame clones and lacks some. Counted here are about 76,000 clones, around 65% occurring once; the ten biggest clones make up about 20%. The material was CD8+ T cells sorted from blood, obtained at week 24, from a patient treated with tofacitinib. All receptors derive from a human donor with alopecia areata. CDR3s leave out the opening cysteine and the closing phenylalanine or tryptophan.

j_call,v_call,cdr3_aa
TRBJ1-1,TRBV6-5,ASSQGVNTEAF
TRBJ1-2,TRBV7-2,ASSLDFGEDGYT
TRBJ1-3,TRBV7-6,ASSLNIGAGPGNTIY
TRBJ1-5,TRBV4-3,ASSQDPDRALNQPQH
TRBJ2-6,TRBV2,ASSSSGAGGSGANVLT
TRBJ1-3,TRBV7-9,ASSFKGGGNTIY
TRBJ2-2,TRBV9,ASSVKGLGVTGELF
TRBJ2-3,TRBV7-2,ASSLGLYTDTQY
TRBJ1-2,TRBV27,ASSLSGGTDYGYT
TRBJ2-3,TRBV30,AWSSGPRTDTQY